These 2 T cell receptor beta chains were sequenced from one sample in a study of beta chain features in type 1 diabetes. Of the isolated RNA, all was reverse transcribed, and so the sequenced material was expressed TCRB transcripts. Clones were sequenced by immunoSEQ multiplex PCR, and TCRdb holds only the in-frame ones, with some missing. In the table there are more than 300,000 clones, more than 12% of which are singletons. What was sequenced was naive CD4+ T cells from blood. These TCRs come from a woman aged 18-29 years in good health.

This chain uses TRBV25-1 with TRBJ1-1, with TRBD1 matching over 10 bases. Germline CDR1 MGHDK, CDR2 SYGVNS. The CDR3 length is 14 residues. Trimming removed 1 base from V and 4 bases from J; junction bases left unmatched: 0. CDR3 amino acids: CASSEWDRGTEAFF. The CDR3 coding sequence is TGTGCCAGCAGTGAATGGGACAGGGGCACTGAAGCTTTCTTT.

This clone was found a few times. The CDR3 sequence: CASSTRPESYEQYF. As DNA, the CDR3 is TGTGCCAGCAGCACCCGCCCGGAGTCCTACGAGCAGTACTTC. The chain couples TRBV9 to TRBJ2-7; D gene ambiguous. Germline V gives CDR1 SGDLS, CDR2 YYNGEE. The CDR3 consists of 14 residues. V was clipped by 4 bases and J by 1 base, with 12 bases between them.